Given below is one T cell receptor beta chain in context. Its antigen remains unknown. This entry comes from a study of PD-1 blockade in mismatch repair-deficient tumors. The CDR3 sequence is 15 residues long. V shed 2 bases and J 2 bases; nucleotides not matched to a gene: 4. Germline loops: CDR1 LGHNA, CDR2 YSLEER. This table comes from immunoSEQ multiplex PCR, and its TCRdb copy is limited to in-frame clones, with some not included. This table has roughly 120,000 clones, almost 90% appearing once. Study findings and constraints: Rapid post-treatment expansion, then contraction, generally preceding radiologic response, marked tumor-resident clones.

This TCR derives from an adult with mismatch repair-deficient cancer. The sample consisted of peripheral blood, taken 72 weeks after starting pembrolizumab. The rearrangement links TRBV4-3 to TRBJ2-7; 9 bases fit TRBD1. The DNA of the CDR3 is TGCGCCAGCAGCCAAAAGACAGGGGGGACCTACGAGCAGTACTTC. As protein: CASSQKTGGTYEQYF.